This TCR beta chain is drawn from a study of blood T cell repertoires in COVID-19. V was shortened by 6 bases and J by 10 bases, with 9 bases between the two germline ends. This CDR3 has 10 amino acids. Germline CDR1 reads DFQATT; CDR2 reads SNEGSKA (reference sequence). Original data processing: Reference gene primers were amplified, and this amplification served to estimate nucleated cell counts. The protocol was immunoSEQ multiplex PCR, while the TCRdb copy is restricted to in-frame clones and leaves out a portion. V, J and clone size are taken as reported in that table, and D and trimming were inferred from the DNA itself. The sample lists around 200,000 clones; about nine tenths were seen once.

The sequenced sample was peripheral blood. The chain has TRBV20-1 and TRBJ1-4; no definite D call. The sequence was collected from a man between 65 and 85 years old with active or convalescent COVID-19. The CDR3 bases are TGCAGTGCGGCGGAGGGAAAACTGTTTTTT. It translates to CSAAEGKLFF.